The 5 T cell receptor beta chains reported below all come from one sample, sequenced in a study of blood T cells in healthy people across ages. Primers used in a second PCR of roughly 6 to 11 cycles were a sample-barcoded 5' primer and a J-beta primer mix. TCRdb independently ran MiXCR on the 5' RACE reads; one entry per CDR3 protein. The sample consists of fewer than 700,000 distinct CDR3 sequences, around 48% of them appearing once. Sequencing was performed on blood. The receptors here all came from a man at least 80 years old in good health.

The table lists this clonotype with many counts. The CDR3 sequence is CASSPAGTYEQYF. The CDR3 DNA is TGTGCCAGCTCACCCGCTGGGACGTACGAGCAGTACTTC. The rearrangement joins TRBV28 to TRBJ2-7; D may match TRBD1 or TRBD2 (5 bases each). With 8 bases removed from V and 4 bases from J, the gap between germline ends came to 15 bases. CDR1 and CDR2 from the germline V gene are MDHEN and SYDVKM. The CDR3 has 13 residues.

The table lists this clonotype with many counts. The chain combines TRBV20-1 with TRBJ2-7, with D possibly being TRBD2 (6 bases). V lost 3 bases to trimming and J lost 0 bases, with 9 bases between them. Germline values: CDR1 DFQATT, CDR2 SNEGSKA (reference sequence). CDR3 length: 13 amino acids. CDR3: CSASLTSSYEQYF. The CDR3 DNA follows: TGCAGTGCTAGTCTGACTAGCTCCTACGAGCAGTACTTC.

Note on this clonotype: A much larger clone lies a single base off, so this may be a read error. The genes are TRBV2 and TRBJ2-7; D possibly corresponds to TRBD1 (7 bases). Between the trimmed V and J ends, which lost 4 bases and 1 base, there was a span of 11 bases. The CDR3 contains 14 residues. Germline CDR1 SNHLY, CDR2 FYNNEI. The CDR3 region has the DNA TGTGCCAGCAGTGTACAGGGGAGGTCCTACGAGCAGTACTTC. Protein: CASSVQGRSYEQYF.

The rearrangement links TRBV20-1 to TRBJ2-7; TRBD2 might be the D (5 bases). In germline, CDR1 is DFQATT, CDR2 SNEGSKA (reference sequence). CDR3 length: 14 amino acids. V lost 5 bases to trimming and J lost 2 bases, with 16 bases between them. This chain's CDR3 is CSAPPLGDTYEQYF. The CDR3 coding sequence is TGCAGTGCTCCCCCCCTGGGAGACACCTACGAGCAGTACTTC.

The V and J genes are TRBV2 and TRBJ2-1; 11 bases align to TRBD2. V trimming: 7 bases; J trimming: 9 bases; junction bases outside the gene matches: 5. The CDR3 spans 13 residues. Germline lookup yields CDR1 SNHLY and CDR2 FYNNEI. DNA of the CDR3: TGTGCCAGCAAACTAGCGGGAGCCGTTGAGCAGTTCTTC. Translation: CASKLAGAVEQFF.